The clone carrying this T cell receptor beta chain came up many times. Its antigen remains unidentified. The data belong to a study of identical twins. Study results and caveats: Memory repertoires lacked the insertion deficit that abundant cord blood beta clonotypes showed. Partly confounded zero-insertion analyses could result from invariant MAIT and iNKT cells. Alpha sequences that were out-of-frame and twin-shared showed an excess of low generation probability.

TCRdb called the 5' RACE reads again in MiXCR, with one record for every CDR3 protein. The sample includes about 700,000 distinct CDR3 sequences, roughly 6% seen only once; the top ten take 1.5% to 2%. Germline V CDR1 and CDR2: SGHDN, FVKESK. V dropped 4 bases and J dropped 6 bases, with 10 bases sitting between them. The CDR3 loop spans 13 amino acids. The chain carries TRBV14 and TRBJ1-3, with no clear D. The sample comprised naive T cells sorted from blood. The receptor's source is a man younger than 35 in good health. This CDR3 is CASSPGEVNTIYF. In DNA form, the CDR3 reads TGTGCCAGCAGCCCAGGCGAAGTAAACACCATATATTTT.